This T cell receptor (beta chain) derives from a study of shared clonotypes between healthy human individuals. Across the whole study: Per donor, CD8 memory used one plate, CD8 naive used two, CD4 memory used three and CD4 naive used three.

A word on this clone: What it binds is unknown.

Some clones are missing from TCRdb's copy, which holds only in-frame ones; the method was immunoSEQ multiplex PCR. In the table there are roughly 700,000 clones, around two thirds of which are singletons. Study results and limitations: Several donors showed sharing of about 5.5% of naive CD4 clonotypes. Naive subsets, compared against memory subsets, generally had larger estimated richness values.

The CDR3 contains 17 residues. V lost 8 bases, J lost 2 bases, and 17 bases stayed unmatched. Germline loops: CDR1 SQVTM, CDR2 ANQGSEA. The genes are TRBV29-1 and TRBJ1-4; 7 bases align to TRBD1. The sample consisted of memory CD4+ T cells sorted from blood. Described subset: CD45RA-negative fraction. This sequence originates from a woman aged 25 to 39 in good health. Here the CDR3 reads CSTVPGHRGPTNEKLFF. CDR3 DNA: TGCAGCACCGTCCCGGGACATAGGGGGCCGACTAATGAAAAACTGTTTTTT.